This TCR beta chain was captured by sequencing in a study of graft-versus-host responses after intestinal transplantation. About the research overall: Tacrolimus plus steroids were given to all recipients for roughly three years, preceded by anti-thymocyte globulin induction.

Comment on this clone: Its cognate antigen is unknown.

Notes on the study in general: Early post-transplant HvG declines were associated with peak circulating GvH clone levels. Individuals who had graft-donor T cell macrochimerism had allografts that showed high graft-versus-host to host-versus-graft clonal ratios. Researchers found GvH clones in recipient marrow, and some showed up first in ileum or blood.

The repertoire was sequenced with immunoSEQ multiplex PCR; TCRdb's copy has only in-frame clones and lacks some. The repertoire holds around 26,000 clones, with around 94% as singletons. The CDR3 length is 16 residues. Germline assignment: CDR1 LGHNA and CDR2 YNFKEQ. V dropped 0 bases and J dropped 1 base, with 11 bases sitting between them. V gene TRBV4-2 combines with J gene TRBJ2-3; tentative D call: TRBD2 (5 bases). Sequenced material: PBMCs, taken 156 days after intestinal transplant. This sequence was found in a human patient who received an intestinal transplant, so some T cells may come from the graft donor. This CDR3 reads CASSQERGGGTDTQYF. DNA of the CDR3: TGTGCCAGCAGCCAAGAACGCGGAGGAGGCACAGATACGCAGTATTTT.